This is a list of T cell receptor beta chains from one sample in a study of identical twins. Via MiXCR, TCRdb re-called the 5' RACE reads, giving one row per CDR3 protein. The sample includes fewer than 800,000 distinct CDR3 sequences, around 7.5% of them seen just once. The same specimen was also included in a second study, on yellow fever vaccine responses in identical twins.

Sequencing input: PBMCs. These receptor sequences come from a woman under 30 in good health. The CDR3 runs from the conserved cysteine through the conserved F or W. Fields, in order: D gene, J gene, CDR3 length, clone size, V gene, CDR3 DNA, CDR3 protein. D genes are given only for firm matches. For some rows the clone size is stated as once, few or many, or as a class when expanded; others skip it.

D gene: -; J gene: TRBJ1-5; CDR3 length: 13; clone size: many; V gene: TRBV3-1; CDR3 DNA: TGTGCCAGCAGCCAAGACAACCATCAGCCCCAGCATTTT; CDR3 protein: CASSQDNHQPQHF
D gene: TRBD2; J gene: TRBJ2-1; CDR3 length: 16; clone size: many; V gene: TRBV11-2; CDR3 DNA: TGTGCCAGCAGGACCCCCGGGACTAGCGGGGGATATGAGCAGTTCTTC; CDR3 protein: CASRTPGTSGGYEQFF
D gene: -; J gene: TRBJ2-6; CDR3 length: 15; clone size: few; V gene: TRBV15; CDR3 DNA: TGTGCCACCAGCGAAAACAGGGCTGGGGCCAACGTCCTGACTTTC; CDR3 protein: CATSENRAGANVLTF
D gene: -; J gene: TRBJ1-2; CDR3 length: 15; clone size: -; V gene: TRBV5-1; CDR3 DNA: TGCGCCAGCAGCTTGACCGGGGGCGAAAACTATGGCTACACCTTC; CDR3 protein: CASSLTGGENYGYTF
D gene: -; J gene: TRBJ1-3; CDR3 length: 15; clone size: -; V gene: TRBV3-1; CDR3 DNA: TGTGCCAGCACCCTCGGGGGGGGCTATGGAAACACCATATATTTT; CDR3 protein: CASTLGGGYGNTIYF
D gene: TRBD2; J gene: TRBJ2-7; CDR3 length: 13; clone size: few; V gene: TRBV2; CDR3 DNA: TGTGCCAGCAGTTCGACTAGCGAGTACGAGCAGTACTTC; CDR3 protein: CASSSTSEYEQYF
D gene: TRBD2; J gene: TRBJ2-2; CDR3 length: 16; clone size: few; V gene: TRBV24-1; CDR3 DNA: TGTGCCACCAGTGACCAGGGACTAGCGGGCGCCGGGGAGCTGTTTTTT; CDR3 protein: CATSDQGLAGAGELFF
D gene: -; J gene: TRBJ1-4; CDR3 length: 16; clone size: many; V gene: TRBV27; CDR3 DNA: TGTGCCAGCAGTTTGGCTACAGGGAGGGGGGATGAAAAACTGTTTTTT; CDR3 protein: CASSLATGRGDEKLFF
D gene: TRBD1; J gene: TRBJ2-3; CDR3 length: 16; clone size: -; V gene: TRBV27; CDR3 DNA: TGTGCCAGCAGCTGGACAGGGGAAAACACCCCAGATACGCAGTATTTT; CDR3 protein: CASSWTGENTPDTQYF
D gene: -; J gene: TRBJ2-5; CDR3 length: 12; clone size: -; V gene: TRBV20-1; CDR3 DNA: TGCAGTGCTAGTCGTCTTCAAGAGACCCAGTACTTC; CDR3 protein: CSASRLQETQYF
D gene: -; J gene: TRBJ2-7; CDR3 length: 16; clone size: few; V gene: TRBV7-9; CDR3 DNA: TGTGCCAGCAGCGATTCCAGGGGCTACAACCCCTACGAGCAGTACTTC; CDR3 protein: CASSDSRGYNPYEQYF
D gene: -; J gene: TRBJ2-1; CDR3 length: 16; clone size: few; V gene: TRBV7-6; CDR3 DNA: TGTGCCAGCAGCTTAGGGGGGGGGCTAGACTACAATGAGCAGTTCTTC; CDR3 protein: CASSLGGGLDYNEQFF
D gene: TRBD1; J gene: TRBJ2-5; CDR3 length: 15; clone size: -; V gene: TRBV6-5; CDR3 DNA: TGTGCCAGCAGTTACGGGACAGCCAACCAAGAGACCCAGTACTTC; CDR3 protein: CASSYGTANQETQYF
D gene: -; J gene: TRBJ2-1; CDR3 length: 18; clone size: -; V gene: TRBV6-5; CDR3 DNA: TGTGCCAGCAGTTACTCGGGGCTGGGGACGCCCTCCTACAATGAGCAGTTCTTC; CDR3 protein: CASSYSGLGTPSYNEQFF
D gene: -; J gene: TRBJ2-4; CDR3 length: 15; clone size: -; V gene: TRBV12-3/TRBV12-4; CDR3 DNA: TGTGCCAGCAGTTTACTGGGGCAAGCCAAAAACATTCAGTACTTC; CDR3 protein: CASSLLGQAKNIQYF
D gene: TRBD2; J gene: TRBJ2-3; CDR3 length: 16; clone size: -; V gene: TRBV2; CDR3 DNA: TGTGCCAGCAGCCCCTGGGGTAGCGGGAGCCGGGATACGCAGTATTTT; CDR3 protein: CASSPWGSGSRDTQYF
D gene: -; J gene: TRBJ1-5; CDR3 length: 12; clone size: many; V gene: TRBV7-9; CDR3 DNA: TGTGCCAGCAGGAAGGGGGATCAGCCCCAGCATTTT; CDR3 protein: CASRKGDQPQHF
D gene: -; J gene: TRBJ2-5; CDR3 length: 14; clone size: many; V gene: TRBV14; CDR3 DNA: TGTGCCAGCAGCCAAGGACAGCCCCAAGAGACCCAGTACTTC; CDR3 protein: CASSQGQPQETQYF
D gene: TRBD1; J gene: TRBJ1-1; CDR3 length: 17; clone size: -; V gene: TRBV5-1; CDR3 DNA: TGCGCCAGCAGCTTGGTGGGGACAGGGATGTTCAACACTGAAGCTTTCTTT; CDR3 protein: CASSLVGTGMFNTEAFF
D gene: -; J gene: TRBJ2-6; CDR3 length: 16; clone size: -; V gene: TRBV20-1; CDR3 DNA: TGCAGTGCTAAGGGACATTCACTCTCTGGGGCCAACGTCCTGACTTTC; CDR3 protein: CSAKGHSLSGANVLTF
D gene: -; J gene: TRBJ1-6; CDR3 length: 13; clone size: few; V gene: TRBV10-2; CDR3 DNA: TGCGCCAGCAGTGTTGTTTTTGGTTCACCCCTCCACTTT; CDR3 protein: CASSVVFGSPLHF
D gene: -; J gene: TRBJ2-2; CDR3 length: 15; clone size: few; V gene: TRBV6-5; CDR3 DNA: TGTGCCAGCAGTTTAGGGCTCTGGGGCACCGGGGAGCTGTTTTTT; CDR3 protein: CASSLGLWGTGELFF